The rows below give T cell receptor beta chains drawn from one sample of a study of cytomegalovirus exposure and HLA in healthy donors. Profiling relied on immunoSEQ multiplex PCR, and the TCRdb table lists in-frame clones only, not all of them. The specimen's table records roughly 120,000 clones. Sequenced input: PBMCs. These receptors were collected from a man aged 30 to 39 in good health and CMV-seronegative. Each CDR3 is given with its conserved first and last residue. Fields, in order: J gene, D gene, V gene, CDR3 DNA, CDR3 protein. A D gene is named only where the DNA matches it firmly.

TRBJ1-2	.	TRBV30	TGTGCCTGGAGTGGAAGACAGTACCATAACTATGGCTACACCTTC	CAWSGRQYHNYGYTF
TRBJ2-3	.	TRBV15	TGTGCCACCAGCAGAGACCTAGCGGAGGGGGCAGATACGCAGTATTTT	CATSRDLAEGADTQYF
TRBJ2-3	TRBD2	TRBV9	TGTGCCAGCAGCGTAGGCCTAGCGGGACAAAATACGCAGTATTTT	CASSVGLAGQNTQYF
TRBJ1-2	TRBD1	TRBV28	TGTGCCAGCACCGGTGGACAGGGGCTTTGGGGCTACACCTTC	CASTGGQGLWGYTF
TRBJ2-5	.	TRBV5-4	TGTGCCAGCAGCTTAACAGGGACGGAGACCCAGTACTTC	CASSLTGTETQYF
TRBJ1-1	.	TRBV4-1	TGCGCCAGCAGCCAAGATTTTGGGGGCACCTACACTGAAGCTTTCTTT	CASSQDFGGTYTEAFF
TRBJ2-1	TRBD2	TRBV4-3	TGCGCCAGCAGCCAAGATGTAAGGGCGGGAGCCCATGAGCAGTTCTTC	CASSQDVRAGAHEQFF
TRBJ1-6	.	TRBV9	TGTGCCAGCAGCGTTCAGGGTAGCAATTCACCCCTCCACTTT	CASSVQGSNSPLHF
TRBJ2-7	TRBD2	TRBV6-5	TGTGCCAGCAGTTCCCTGGGCAGCGGGATTTCCTACGAGCAGTACTTC	CASSSLGSGISYEQYF
TRBJ1-2	.	TRBV27	TGTGCCAGCAGGTTACGACGGGGCTATGGCTACACCTTC	CASRLRRGYGYTF
TRBJ1-2	TRBD1	TRBV5-6	TGTGCCAGCAGATTCGACAGGGACTATGGCTACACCTTC	CASRFDRDYGYTF
TRBJ2-7	.	TRBV11-2	TGTGCCAGCAGCCCCTTCGTGGGAGCAGACGAGCAGTACTTC	CASSPFVGADEQYF
TRBJ1-1	TRBD1	TRBV5-1	TGCGCCAGCAGCTTGAAGGGGACAGGGTTCACTGAAGCTTTCTTT	CASSLKGTGFTEAFF
TRBJ2-3	.	TRBV15	TGTGCCACCGGGAGGGACCAGGGGACGCAGTATTTT	CATGRDQGTQYF
TRBJ2-1	TRBD2	TRBV30	TGTGCCTGGAGGCGGCGCGGGAGCTCCTACAATGAGCAGTTCTTC	CAWRRRGSSYNEQFF
TRBJ1-2	TRBD1	TRBV18	TGTGCCAGCTCACCGGACAGGGAATATGGCTACACCTTC	CASSPDREYGYTF
TRBJ1-5	.	TRBV2	TGTGCCAGCGCCGGGACACGTACTCAGCCCCAGCATTTT	CASAGTRTQPQHF
TRBJ1-4	.	TRBV2	TGTGCCAGTCGTCCCCGGAGGACAGCAACTAATGAAAAACTGTTTTTT	CASRPRRTATNEKLFF
TRBJ2-1	.	TRBV5-6	TGTGCCAGCAGCTTGTTGGGAGTAGGGGGCAATGAGCAGTTCTTC	CASSLLGVGGNEQFF
TRBJ2-7	TRBD2	TRBV25-1	TGTGCCAGCAGGTCAGCGGGAGGGCCGACGTCCTACGAGCAGTACTTC	CASRSAGGPTSYEQYF
TRBJ1-1	TRBD1	TRBV5-1	TGCGCCAGCGGAACAGGGGAGGAGTGGGACACTGAAGCTTTCTTT	CASGTGEEWDTEAFF
TRBJ2-2	TRBD2	TRBV19	TGTGCCAGTAGTCACAGGACTAGCCTGCGTACCGGGGAGCTGTTTTTT	CASSHRTSLRTGELFF
TRBJ2-1	TRBD2	TRBV29-1	TGCAGCGTTAGACTAGCAGTCTACAATGAGCAGTTCTTC	CSVRLAVYNEQFF
TRBJ2-1	TRBD1	TRBV5-5	TGTGCCAGCAGCTTGGTTTTGCAGGGGGATTTAATTAGGTCCTACAATGAGCAGTTCTTC	CASSLVLQGDLIRSYNEQFF
TRBJ1-2	.	TRBV4-3	TGCGCCAGCAGCCAAGACAGGGCAGGGAACTATGGCTACACCTTC	CASSQDRAGNYGYTF
TRBJ1-1	.	TRBV27	TGTGCCAGCAGTTCGGGGGGCACTGAAGCTTTCTTT	CASSSGGTEAFF
TRBJ1-5	.	TRBV10-2	TGCGCCAGCAGTTTGGCCAGGGATCGCAATCAGCCCCAGCATTTT	CASSLARDRNQPQHF
TRBJ2-3	.	TRBV7-9	TGTGCCAGCAGCTCTTCCACAGATACGCAGTATTTT	CASSSSTDTQYF
TRBJ2-7	.	TRBV2	TGTGCCAGCAGTGAAATAGCGGAATTCTACGAGCAGTACTTC	CASSEIAEFYEQYF
TRBJ1-2	TRBD1	TRBV27	TGTGCCAGTCATCCGGGACAGGGGATCTATGGCTACACCTTC	CASHPGQGIYGYTF
TRBJ2-2	.	TRBV14	TGTGCCAGCAGCCTTCGGAGGGGTTCAGGGGAGCTGTTTTTT	CASSLRRGSGELFF
TRBJ1-5	.	TRBV7-8	TGTGCCAGCAGCCCCCATAATCAGCCCCAGCATTTT	CASSPHNQPQHF
TRBJ2-7	TRBD1	TRBV15	TGTGCCACCAGCTCCTGGGACAGGAATTACGAGCAGTACTTC	CATSSWDRNYEQYF
TRBJ2-1	.	TRBV19	TGTGCCAGTAGCGAAATAGGACTATTACCCTACAATGAGCAGTTCTTC	CASSEIGLLPYNEQFF
TRBJ1-2	TRBD1	TRBV6-1	TGTGCCAGCACCTTGGACAGGGGAAACTATGGCTACACCTTC	CASTLDRGNYGYTF
TRBJ2-2	.	TRBV7-3	TGTGCCAGCAGCTTACAGGCTAGCGACGCCGGGGAGCTGTTTTTT	CASSLQASDAGELFF
TRBJ2-7	.	TRBV5-6	TGTGCCAGCAGACCCTTCGGGGGAGGTAGCGGATTCTCCTACGAGCAGTACTTC	CASRPFGGGSGFSYEQYF
TRBJ2-1	.	TRBV5-1	TGCGCCAGCAGCTTGGTCACGGGAGTCACCTACAATGAGCAGTTCTTC	CASSLVTGVTYNEQFF
TRBJ2-2	.	TRBV5-1	TGCGCCAGCAAGCGATACGCGGTCGGGGAGCTGTTTTTT	CASKRYAVGELFF
TRBJ2-5	TRBD2	TRBV5-1	TGCGCCAGCAGCTTGTACCGGGGAGCGGGGGGGACAGAGACCCAGTACTTC	CASSLYRGAGGTETQYF
TRBJ2-2	.	TRBV7-9	TGTGCCAGCAGCCGACTAGGAGACACCGGGGAGCTGTTTTTT	CASSRLGDTGELFF
TRBJ1-2	.	TRBV30	TGTGCCTGGAGTTCTCTGGACAGTGCTAACTATGGCTACACCTTC	CAWSSLDSANYGYTF
TRBJ2-3	.	TRBV30	TGTGCCTGGACGCAGGATACGCAGTATTTT	CAWTQDTQYF
TRBJ2-1	.	TRBV10-3	TGTGCCATCAGTGAGTACGCGGATTCCTCCTACAATGAGCAGTTCTTC	CAISEYADSSYNEQFF
TRBJ2-6	.	TRBV11-2	TGTGCCAGCAGCTTAGACAGCTCTGGGGCCAACGTCCTGACTTTC	CASSLDSSGANVLTF